The 2 T cell receptor beta chains listed next were all sequenced from one sample in a study of blood T cell repertoires in COVID-19. Data came from immunoSEQ multiplex PCR; TCRdb stores just in-frame clones and leaves some out. The sample holds under 350,000 clones, more than 85% seen once. Sequencing was done on a sample of peripheral blood. The receptors here all came from a man aged 35 to 55 with acute or convalescent COVID-19.

The gene calls are TRBV12-3 or TRBV12-4 and TRBJ2-7; TRBD1 matches 7 bases. After removal of 6 bases from V and 6 bases from J, the junction contained 5 bases not matched to a gene. CDR3 length: 12 amino acids. Written as DNA, the CDR3 is TGTGCCAGCAGACCGGGACAGACCGAGCAGTACTTC. The encoded protein is CASRPGQTEQYF.

The gene calls are TRBV6-5 and TRBJ1-3; D unclear. The germline V gene has CDR1 MNHEY and CDR2 SVGAGI. V shed 2 bases and J shed 0 bases, with 11 bases lying between them. The CDR3 loop spans 16 amino acids. The CDR3 reads CASSYINPVSGNTIYF. The CDR3 DNA sequence: TGTGCCAGCAGTTACATCAATCCGGTCTCTGGAAACACCATATATTTT.